Listed below are T cell receptor beta chains from one sample, sequenced in a study of blood T cell repertoires in COVID-19. Generated by immunoSEQ multiplex PCR, the TCRdb table keeps only in-frame clones and is missing some. Of 300,000 to 400,000 clones in the sample, 87% were seen once. Sequencing input: peripheral blood. These receptors all stem from a woman aged 45-65 years with COVID-19, enrolled during active disease. CDR3s leave out the opening cysteine and the closing phenylalanine or tryptophan.

cdr3_aa: ASSPGARANTGELF
v_call: TRBV7-2
j_call: TRBJ2-2

cdr3_aa: ASSLERGTDTQY
v_call: TRBV11-3
j_call: TRBJ2-3

cdr3_aa: ASSAHGGPKNIQY
v_call: TRBV19
j_call: TRBJ2-4

cdr3_aa: ASSLPEMLWGYT
v_call: TRBV5-4
j_call: TRBJ1-2

cdr3_aa: ASSPDQETQY
v_call: TRBV5-1
j_call: TRBJ2-5

cdr3_aa: ASSLTTGSGELF
v_call: TRBV7-2
j_call: TRBJ2-2

cdr3_aa: ASSLTSGGNNEQF
v_call: TRBV7-9
j_call: TRBJ2-1

cdr3_aa: ASSRLLGREQF
v_call: TRBV3-1/TRBV3-2
j_call: TRBJ2-1

cdr3_aa: AWSQGYSPLH
v_call: TRBV30
j_call: TRBJ1-6

cdr3_aa: ASSFLGTSGRNSAGELF
v_call: TRBV7-6
j_call: TRBJ2-2

cdr3_aa: ASSFVPVAKTSYEQY
v_call: TRBV7-9
j_call: TRBJ2-7

cdr3_aa: ASSLVLGLAGGYNEQF
v_call: TRBV11-3
j_call: TRBJ2-1

cdr3_aa: ASNSGTGVHEQY
v_call: TRBV6-5
j_call: TRBJ2-7

cdr3_aa: ASSNRGGTEAF
v_call: TRBV7-3
j_call: TRBJ1-1

cdr3_aa: ASSLMARGGPGNTIY
v_call: TRBV6-6
j_call: TRBJ1-3

cdr3_aa: ASSLGGQGVWGTEAF
v_call: TRBV7-2
j_call: TRBJ1-1

cdr3_aa: ASSLQEQETQY
v_call: TRBV27
j_call: TRBJ2-5

cdr3_aa: ASSQFRLAGAGEQF
v_call: TRBV4-2
j_call: TRBJ2-1

cdr3_aa: ASSLSGNALAGELF
v_call: TRBV7-2
j_call: TRBJ2-2

cdr3_aa: ASILGAGGSYEQY
v_call: TRBV11-2
j_call: TRBJ2-7

cdr3_aa: ASKPGQIVMNTEAF
v_call: TRBV2
j_call: TRBJ1-1

cdr3_aa: ASGGAAYGYT
v_call: TRBV19
j_call: TRBJ1-2

cdr3_aa: ASSVSGDQPQH
v_call: TRBV7-9
j_call: TRBJ1-5

cdr3_aa: ASSSPWRRENTEAF
v_call: TRBV7-9
j_call: TRBJ1-1

cdr3_aa: ASSFPGQGTYEQY
v_call: TRBV13
j_call: TRBJ2-7

cdr3_aa: ASSPRGGGQPQH
v_call: TRBV3-1/TRBV3-2
j_call: TRBJ1-5

cdr3_aa: ASSPSTGGVNEQF
v_call: TRBV5-1
j_call: TRBJ2-1

cdr3_aa: ATSDPTDSRETQY
v_call: TRBV24-1
j_call: TRBJ2-5